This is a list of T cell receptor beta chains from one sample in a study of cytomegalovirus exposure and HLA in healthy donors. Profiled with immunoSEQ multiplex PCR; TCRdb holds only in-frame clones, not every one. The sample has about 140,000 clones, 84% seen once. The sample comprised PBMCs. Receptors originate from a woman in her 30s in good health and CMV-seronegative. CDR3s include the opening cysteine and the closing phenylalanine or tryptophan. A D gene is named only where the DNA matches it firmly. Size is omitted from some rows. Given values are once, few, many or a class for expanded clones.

cdr3_aa: CASSLAGHQETQYF
cdr3_nt: TGTGCCAGCAGCTTGGCAGGGCACCAAGAGACCCAGTACTTC
d_call: -
v_call: TRBV7-6
clone_size: -
j_call: TRBJ2-5

cdr3_aa: CATSRALAVSTDTQYF
cdr3_nt: TGTGCCACCAGCAGAGCACTAGCGGTTTCCACAGATACGCAGTATTTT
d_call: TRBD2
v_call: TRBV15
clone_size: -
j_call: TRBJ2-3

cdr3_aa: CAWSDKPGQGIDGDYTF
cdr3_nt: TGTGCCTGGAGCGATAAACCTGGGCAGGGGATCGACGGAGACTACACCTTC
d_call: -
v_call: TRBV30
clone_size: -
j_call: TRBJ1-2

cdr3_aa: CASSPTGTGGYYEQYF
cdr3_nt: TGTGCCAGCAGCCCGACCGGGACAGGGGGTTACTACGAGCAGTACTTC
d_call: TRBD1
v_call: TRBV7-3
clone_size: -
j_call: TRBJ2-7

cdr3_aa: CASSFFAAGGNEKLFF
cdr3_nt: TGTGCCAGCAGCTTCTTCGCGGCAGGGGGTAATGAAAAACTGTTTTTT
d_call: TRBD1
v_call: TRBV11-2
clone_size: -
j_call: TRBJ1-4

cdr3_aa: CASSLGTGEWMGSPLHF
cdr3_nt: TGCGCCAGCAGCTTGGGGACAGGGGAGTGGATGGGTTCACCCCTCCACTTT
d_call: TRBD1
v_call: TRBV5-1
clone_size: -
j_call: TRBJ1-6

cdr3_aa: CASTGQVDQPQHF
cdr3_nt: TGTGCCAGCACGGGACAGGTCGATCAGCCCCAGCATTTT
d_call: TRBD1
v_call: TRBV19
clone_size: -
j_call: TRBJ1-5

cdr3_aa: CSAGGQVLGNIQYF
cdr3_nt: TGCAGCGCGGGGGGACAGGTCCTTGGGAACATTCAGTACTTC
d_call: -
v_call: TRBV29-1
clone_size: -
j_call: TRBJ2-4

cdr3_aa: CASTTSGVIYEQYF
cdr3_nt: TGTGCCAGCACGACTAGCGGGGTTATCTACGAGCAGTACTTC
d_call: TRBD2
v_call: TRBV28
clone_size: -
j_call: TRBJ2-7

cdr3_aa: CASSLVGANYGYTF
cdr3_nt: TGCGCCAGCAGCTTGGTGGGGGCGAACTATGGCTACACCTTC
d_call: -
v_call: TRBV5-1
clone_size: -
j_call: TRBJ1-2

cdr3_aa: CASSQGHGNQPQHF
cdr3_nt: TGTGCCAGCAGCCAAGGGCACGGCAATCAGCCCCAGCATTTT
d_call: -
v_call: TRBV4-2
clone_size: -
j_call: TRBJ1-5

cdr3_aa: CASRTDGTSSYEQYF
cdr3_nt: TGTGCCAGCAGGACTGACGGGACTAGCTCCTACGAGCAGTACTTC
d_call: TRBD2
v_call: TRBV7-8
clone_size: -
j_call: TRBJ2-7

cdr3_aa: CASSIGRVAPNEQFF
cdr3_nt: TGTGCCAGTAGTATAGGGAGGGTAGCCCCCAATGAGCAGTTCTTC
d_call: -
v_call: TRBV19
clone_size: -
j_call: TRBJ2-1

cdr3_aa: CASASDGSSYNSPLHF
cdr3_nt: TGCGCCAGCGCCAGTGACGGGAGCTCCTATAATTCACCCCTCCACTTT
d_call: -
v_call: TRBV4-1
clone_size: -
j_call: TRBJ1-6

cdr3_aa: CASSQQASYGYTF
cdr3_nt: TGTGCCAGTAGCCAACAGGCCAGCTATGGCTACACCTTC
d_call: -
v_call: TRBV19
clone_size: -
j_call: TRBJ1-2

cdr3_aa: CASSPHTALADTGELFF
cdr3_nt: TGTGCCAGCAGCCCTCACACAGCCTTAGCGGACACCGGGGAGCTGTTTTTT
d_call: -
v_call: TRBV11-2
clone_size: -
j_call: TRBJ2-2

cdr3_aa: CASSSNSYEQYF
cdr3_nt: TGTGCCAGCAGCAGTAATTCCTACGAGCAGTACTTC
d_call: -
v_call: TRBV2
clone_size: -
j_call: TRBJ2-7

cdr3_aa: CASSRDSYNEQFF
cdr3_nt: TGTGCCAGCAGTCGGGACAGCTACAATGAGCAGTTCTTC
d_call: TRBD1
v_call: TRBV6-5
clone_size: few
j_call: TRBJ2-1

cdr3_aa: CASTWTGGAYEQYF
cdr3_nt: TGTGCCAGCACCTGGACAGGGGGCGCGTACGAGCAGTACTTC
d_call: TRBD1
v_call: TRBV27
clone_size: -
j_call: TRBJ2-7

cdr3_aa: CATTRDTNYGYTF
cdr3_nt: TGTGCCACCACCCGGGATACTAACTATGGCTACACCTTC
d_call: -
v_call: TRBV15
clone_size: -
j_call: TRBJ1-2

cdr3_aa: CASSPGLQETQYF
cdr3_nt: TGTGCCAGCTCACCAGGGCTACAAGAGACCCAGTACTTC
d_call: -
v_call: TRBV18
clone_size: -
j_call: TRBJ2-5

cdr3_aa: CASSRTGDGYTF
cdr3_nt: TGCGCCAGCAGCAGGACAGGGGATGGCTACACCTTC
d_call: TRBD1
v_call: TRBV5-1
clone_size: once
j_call: TRBJ1-2

cdr3_aa: CASSQDRPGQRQETQYF
cdr3_nt: TGTGCCAGTAGTCAGGACCGACCGGGACAGCGTCAAGAGACCCAGTACTTC
d_call: TRBD1
v_call: TRBV19
clone_size: -
j_call: TRBJ2-5

cdr3_aa: CASSQDRDRAHNEQFF
cdr3_nt: TGCGCCAGCAGCCAAGATAGGGACAGGGCACACAATGAGCAGTTCTTC
d_call: TRBD1
v_call: TRBV4-1
clone_size: -
j_call: TRBJ2-1

cdr3_aa: CASSDAPGDSNTEAFF
cdr3_nt: TGTGCCAGCTCCGACGCACCCGGGGACAGTAACACTGAAGCTTTCTTT
d_call: TRBD1
v_call: TRBV2
clone_size: -
j_call: TRBJ1-1

cdr3_aa: CATSGGGIYGYTF
cdr3_nt: TGTGCCACCAGTGGGGGGGGGATCTATGGCTACACCTTC
d_call: -
v_call: TRBV15
clone_size: -
j_call: TRBJ1-2

cdr3_aa: CASSQGDKTDTQYF
cdr3_nt: TGTGCCAGCAGCCAAGGGGACAAGACAGATACGCAGTATTTT
d_call: -
v_call: TRBV28
clone_size: -
j_call: TRBJ2-3

cdr3_aa: CATSRDWSDYEIPEGDNEQFF
cdr3_nt: TGTGCCACCAGCAGAGATTGGTCAGACTACGAAATCCCCGAAGGAGACAATGAGCAGTTCTTC
d_call: -
v_call: TRBV15
clone_size: -
j_call: TRBJ2-1